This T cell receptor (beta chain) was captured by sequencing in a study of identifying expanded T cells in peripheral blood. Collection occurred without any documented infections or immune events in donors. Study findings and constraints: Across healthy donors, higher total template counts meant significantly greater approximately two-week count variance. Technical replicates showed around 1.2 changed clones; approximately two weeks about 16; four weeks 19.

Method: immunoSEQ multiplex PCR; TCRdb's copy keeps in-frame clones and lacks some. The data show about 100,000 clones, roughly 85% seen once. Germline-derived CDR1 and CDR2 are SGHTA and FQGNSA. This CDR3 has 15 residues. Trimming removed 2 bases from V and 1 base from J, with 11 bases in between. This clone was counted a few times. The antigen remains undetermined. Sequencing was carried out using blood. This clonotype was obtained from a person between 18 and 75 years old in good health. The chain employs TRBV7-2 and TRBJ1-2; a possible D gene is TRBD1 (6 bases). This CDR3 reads CASSLKAGDNYGYTF. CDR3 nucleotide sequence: TGTGCCAGCAGCTTAAAGGCAGGGGATAACTATGGCTACACCTTC.